The entry that follows covers one T cell receptor beta chain sequence. In the authors' workflow: Amplification of reference gene primers provided the estimated nucleated cell counts. The assay was immunoSEQ multiplex PCR, and TCRdb's table has in-frame clones only and misses some. That table is the source of V, J and clone size, and D and trimming were worked out from the DNA. The sample comprises about 440,000 clones, nearly 90% of which are singletons, and almost 2% rests with the top ten. These data belong to a study of blood T cell repertoires in COVID-19. Study as a whole: There were acute and convalescent COVID-19 samples, and they came from the United States, Italy and Spain.

The TCR comes from a woman in her late teens or twenties with acute COVID-19. Material for sequencing was PBMCs or T cells enriched from blood (not recorded which).

CDR3 in amino acids: CASSSLLAGGSYEQYF. The CDR3 DNA reads as TGTGCCAGCAGTTCATTACTAGCGGGAGGATCCTACGAGCAGTACTTC. V gene TRBV28 combines with J gene TRBJ2-7; 12 positions agree with TRBD2. The CDR3 loop spans 16 amino acids. Germline V gene data show CDR1 as MDHEN and CDR2 as SYDVKM. V lost 4 bases to trimming and J lost 1 base; unmatched junction nucleotides: 5. Together with reference TRBV28 and TRBJ2-7, the CDR3 gives the full variable domain: DVKVTQSSRYLVKRTGEKVFLECVQDMDHENMFWYRQDPGLGLRLIYFSYDVKMKEKGDIPEGYSVSREKKERFSLILESASTNQTSMYLCASSSLLAGGSYEQYFGPGTRLTVT.